This is a list of T cell receptor beta chains from one sample in a study of cytomegalovirus exposure and HLA in healthy donors. Method: immunoSEQ multiplex PCR; TCRdb's copy keeps in-frame clones and lacks some. The table lists under 150,000 clones, about four fifths of them singletons. Specimen: PBMCs. The origin of the receptors is a woman younger than 30 in good health and CMV-seronegative. Each CDR3 is given with its conserved first and last residue. A D gene is named only where the DNA matches it firmly. Expanded clones are given a class, and other clones once, few, many or no size at all.

>TRBD1|TRBJ2-3|NA|TRBV9
TGTGCCAGCAGCATACAGGGGGCAAGGGCGGATACGCAGTATTTT
CASSIQGARADTQYF
>NA|TRBJ1-2|NA|TRBV28
TGTGCCAGCAGTTCAGTCATAGACAGGCACGGGGGCTACACCTTC
CASSSVIDRHGGYTF
>TRBD1|TRBJ2-1|NA|TRBV2
TGTGCCACCCGCCTACCGGGACAGGTCTACAATGAGCAGTTCTTC
CATRLPGQVYNEQFF
>NA|TRBJ2-1|once|TRBV7-9
TGTGCCAGCAGCTTTTACGAGCACAGGGAGCAGTTCTTC
CASSFYEHREQFF
>NA|TRBJ1-3|few|TRBV6-5
TGTGCCAGCTCCCGGACAGCGGGAAACACCATATATTTT
CASSRTAGNTIYF
>NA|TRBJ2-3|NA|TRBV5-1
TGCGCCAGCAGCTTGCGGGAGTCTCCCGCAGATACGCAGTATTTT
CASSLRESPADTQYF
>NA|TRBJ1-2|NA|TRBV9
TGTGCCAGCAGCGCCACCGGGACACGTAACTATGGCTACACCTTC
CASSATGTRNYGYTF
>NA|TRBJ1-1|NA|TRBV28
TGTGCCAGCAGAAGGGGCTTGAACACTGAAGCTTTCTTT
CASRRGLNTEAFF
>NA|TRBJ2-1|NA|TRBV28
TGTGCCAGCAGTCCCCCCATCGGACAGTTAAAGAACAATGAGCAGTTCTTC
CASSPPIGQLKNNEQFF
>NA|TRBJ2-3|once|TRBV27
TGTGCCAGCATCCCCCGGTGGGGGCCAAGCACAGATACGCAGTATTTT
CASIPRWGPSTDTQYF
>TRBD2|TRBJ2-1|NA|TRBV4-1
TGCGCCAGCTTTCCCGCGGGGCGGGGGGGCGGTGGGTCCTACAATGAGCAGTTCTTC
CASFPAGRGGGGSYNEQFF
>NA|TRBJ2-4|NA|TRBV5-1
TGCGCCAGCAGCTTGGTGTCCGCTATAGAAAACATTCAGTACTTC
CASSLVSAIENIQYF
>TRBD2|TRBJ2-1|NA|TRBV27
TGTGCCAGCAGTTGGGGGCTAGCGGGAGCCTCCTACAATGAGCAGTTCTTC
CASSWGLAGASYNEQFF
>NA|TRBJ1-1|NA|TRBV2
TGTGCCAGCAGCCGACAGGAGGCAGGGAACACTGAAGCTTTCTTT
CASSRQEAGNTEAFF
>NA|TRBJ2-5|NA|TRBV28
TGTGCCAGCAGTTTAATTTCGGGACTGCAAGAGACCCAGTACTTC
CASSLISGLQETQYF
>TRBD1|TRBJ2-2|NA|TRBV2
TGTGCCAGCAGCGGGACAGTCCTGAACACCGGGGAGCTGTTTTTT
CASSGTVLNTGELFF
>TRBD1|TRBJ1-1|NA|TRBV6-6
TGTGCCAGCAGTAACAGGGGGTCTGAAGCTTTCTTT
CASSNRGSEAFF
>NA|TRBJ2-1|NA|TRBV30
TGTGCCTGGACAGTCGGGATTAACAATGAGCAGTTCTTC
CAWTVGINNEQFF
>TRBD2|TRBJ2-1|NA|TRBV27
TGTGCCAGCAGCTACACTAGCGGGGGGAGTAATGAGCAGTTCTTC
CASSYTSGGSNEQFF
>TRBD2|TRBJ2-1|NA|TRBV5-1
TGCGCCAGCAGCCCGGGACTAGCAGCCTACAATGAGCAGTTCTTC
CASSPGLAAYNEQFF
>TRBD2|TRBJ2-1|NA|TRBV9
TGTGCCAGCAGCGTAGGGGTTAGCGGGGGGAATGAGCAGTTCTTC
CASSVGVSGGNEQFF
>TRBD2|TRBJ2-5|NA|TRBV5-1
TGCGCCAGCAGCCCGGGGCGGGGGGCGGAGACCCAGTACTTC
CASSPGRGAETQYF
>NA|TRBJ1-5|NA|TRBV15
TGTGCCACCAGCCCAACCCGGGGCAGGGGCTTGAGCAATCAGCCCCAGCATTTT
CATSPTRGRGLSNQPQHF
>TRBD1|TRBJ2-7|NA|TRBV28
TGTGCCAGCAGTCCGGGGACAGTTTACGAGCAGTACTTC
CASSPGTVYEQYF
>NA|TRBJ2-1|NA|TRBV5-6
TGTGCCAGCAGCTTGGCGGGTACCAGGAGGGCCGGTTCCAATGAGCAGTTCTTC
CASSLAGTRRAGSNEQFF
>NA|TRBJ2-2|NA|TRBV19
TGTGCCAGTAGTGTTGGGCCCCATGGGGAGCTGTTTTTT
CASSVGPHGELFF
>NA|TRBJ1-6|NA|TRBV30
TGTGCCTGGAGTGTGGTGGGGAGGGGTTTTGATAATTCACCCCTCCACTTT
CAWSVVGRGFDNSPLHF